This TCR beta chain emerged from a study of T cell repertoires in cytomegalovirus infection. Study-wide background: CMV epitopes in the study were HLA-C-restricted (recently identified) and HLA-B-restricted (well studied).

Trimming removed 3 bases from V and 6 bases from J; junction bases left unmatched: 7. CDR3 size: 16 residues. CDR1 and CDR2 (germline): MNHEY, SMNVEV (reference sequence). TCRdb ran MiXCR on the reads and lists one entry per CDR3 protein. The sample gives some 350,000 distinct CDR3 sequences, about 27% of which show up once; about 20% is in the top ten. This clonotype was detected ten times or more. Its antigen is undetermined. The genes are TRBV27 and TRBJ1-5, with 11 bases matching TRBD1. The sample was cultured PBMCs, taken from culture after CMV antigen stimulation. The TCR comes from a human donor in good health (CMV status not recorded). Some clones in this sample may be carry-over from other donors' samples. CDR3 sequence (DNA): TGTGCCAGCAGTTTGTCCGGGACAGGGGGTCGTCAGCCCCAGCATTTT. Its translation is CASSLSGTGGRQPQHF.